A selection of T cell receptor beta chains follows, all from one sample in a study of T cell responses to AZD1222 COVID-19 vaccine. Profiling relied on immunoSEQ multiplex PCR, and the TCRdb table lists in-frame clones only, not all of them. The profile covers some 150,000 clones, with 86% appearing a single time and about 4.9% taken by the ten largest. Source: peripheral blood, taken 28 days after the second AZD1222 dose. Receptors originate from an adult who received the AZD1222 COVID-19 vaccine. Each CDR3 is given with its conserved first and last residue. The D gene is left open where the match is weak. Clone size is not always given. Where it is, it says once, few, many or a class for expanded clones.

cdr3_length,d_call,v_call,clone_size,j_call,cdr3_aa,cdr3_nt
13,TRBD1,TRBV7-9,-,TRBJ1-2,CASSSQGPYGYTF,TGTGCCAGCAGCTCACAGGGGCCCTATGGCTACACCTTC
17,-,TRBV19,-,TRBJ1-2,CASRDTSSTAANYGYTF,TGTGCCAGTCGAGACACCTCTTCGACAGCAGCTAACTATGGCTACACCTTC
13,-,TRBV18,-,TRBJ2-7,CASSPSQAYEQYF,TGTGCCAGCTCACCTTCACAGGCCTACGAGCAGTACTTC
13,-,TRBV12-3/TRBV12-4,-,TRBJ1-2,CASSLRRSYGYTF,TGTGCCAGCAGTTTAAGGAGATCCTATGGCTACACCTTC
16,-,TRBV5-1,-,TRBJ2-3,CASSTPVGGQVDTQYF,TGCGCCAGCAGCACCCCGGTGGGGGGGCAGGTAGATACGCAGTATTTT
16,TRBD1,TRBV28,few,TRBJ1-3,CAAGHQGQGSGNTIYF,TGTGCCGCTGGTCACCAGGGACAGGGCTCTGGAAACACCATATATTTT
17,TRBD2,TRBV20-1,-,TRBJ2-7,CSASMGITSGGPYEQYF,TGCAGTGCTAGTATGGGGATTACTAGCGGGGGGCCCTACGAGCAGTACTTC
17,TRBD1,TRBV7-6,-,TRBJ1-6,CASSSHAPGTGRVPLHF,TGTGCCAGCAGCTCCCACGCCCCCGGGACAGGGCGGGTACCCCTCCACTTT
14,-,TRBV9,-,TRBJ1-2,CASSASGGNYGYTF,TGTGCCAGCAGCGCCTCCGGGGGTAACTATGGCTACACCTTC
13,-,TRBV27,-,TRBJ1-1,CASSGLGGTEAFF,TGTGCCAGTAGTGGATTGGGGGGGACTGAAGCTTTCTTT
16,-,TRBV6-6,-,TRBJ2-3,CASSWLASISTDTQYF,TGTGCCAGCAGTTGGTTGGCCTCAATAAGCACAGATACGCAGTATTTT
16,-,TRBV9,-,TRBJ1-5,CASSVAPGALGQPQHF,TGTGCCAGCAGCGTAGCTCCGGGGGCGCTGGGTCAGCCCCAGCATTTT
13,-,TRBV6-5,-,TRBJ1-1,CASTLIGGTEAFF,TGTGCCAGCACCCTAATTGGGGGAACTGAAGCTTTCTTT
14,TRBD1,TRBV30,few,TRBJ1-4,CAWSGQGSNEKLFF,TGTGCCTGGAGTGGACAGGGTTCTAATGAAAAACTGTTTTTT
13,-,TRBV15,-,TRBJ1-1,CATSRGEYTEAFF,TGTGCCACCAGCAGAGGGGAATACACTGAAGCTTTCTTT
14,TRBD2,TRBV6-5,-,TRBJ2-1,CASYLSPRGNEQFF,TGTGCCAGCTACCTAAGCCCGCGGGGGAATGAGCAGTTCTTC
13,-,TRBV12-5,-,TRBJ2-3,CASGSTSTDTQYF,TGTGCTAGTGGTTCTACAAGCACAGATACGCAGTATTTT
15,TRBD1,TRBV5-1,-,TRBJ2-2,CASSGQGPSSGELFF,TGCGCCAGCAGCGGACAGGGCCCCTCGTCCGGGGAGCTGTTTTTT
13,-,TRBV6-5,-,TRBJ2-2,CASRDGNTGELFF,TGTGCCAGCAGGGACGGGAACACCGGGGAGCTGTTTTTT
13,-,TRBV3-1/TRBV3-2,-,TRBJ1-6,CASSPSRDSPLHF,TGTGCCAGCAGCCCTTCGAGGGATTCACCCCTCCACTTT
14,-,TRBV2,-,TRBJ1-4,CASSARDEAEKLFF,TGTGCCAGCAGTGCTCGGGACGAAGCAGAAAAACTGTTTTTT
13,-,TRBV28,few,TRBJ2-1,CASSALPRGEQFF,TGTGCCAGCAGTGCCCTCCCTCGTGGGGAGCAGTTCTTC
15,TRBD2,TRBV5-4,-,TRBJ2-5,CASSLFGGGVETQYF,TGTGCCAGCAGCTTGTTTGGCGGGGGGGTAGAGACCCAGTACTTC
16,-,TRBV4-1,-,TRBJ2-1,CASSPREVRFYNEQFF,TGCGCCAGCAGCCCCCGAGAGGTTCGGTTCTACAATGAGCAGTTCTTC
14,-,TRBV4-2,few,TRBJ1-2,CASSQPGENYGYTF,TGTGCCAGCAGCCAACCGGGGGAGAACTATGGCTACACCTTC
14,-,TRBV5-1,-,TRBJ2-7,CASSSYSSSYEQYF,TGCGCCAGCAGCTCTTACAGTAGCTCCTACGAGCAGTACTTC
16,-,TRBV3-1/TRBV3-2,-,TRBJ1-2,CASSRGEGAPFYGYTF,TGTGCCAGCAGCCGGGGGGAGGGAGCCCCCTTCTATGGCTACACCTTC
16,-,TRBV28,-,TRBJ1-4,CASSPGRGSGDEKLFF,TGTGCCAGCAGTCCAGGCCGGGGCTCGGGTGATGAAAAACTGTTTTTT
16,TRBD2,TRBV27,-,TRBJ2-1,CASTRLAGVPYNEQFF,TGTGCCAGCACCCGACTAGCGGGAGTCCCCTACAATGAGCAGTTCTTC
15,-,TRBV5-1,-,TRBJ1-2,CASSLSEQRNYGYTF,TGCGCCAGCAGCTTGTCGGAACAAAGAAACTATGGCTACACCTTC
14,TRBD1,TRBV7-2,-,TRBJ2-7,CASSLGTGFYEQYF,TGTGCCAGCAGCCTAGGGACAGGGTTCTACGAGCAGTACTTC
15,-,TRBV29-1,-,TRBJ1-2,CSVDDPNPLNYGYTF,TGCAGCGTTGACGACCCGAACCCCCTTAACTATGGCTACACCTTC
15,-,TRBV6-6,-,TRBJ1-2,CASSYSTVARNGYTF,TGTGCCAGCAGTTACTCGACCGTGGCAAGGAACGGCTACACCTTC
14,-,TRBV6-1,-,TRBJ1-2,CASSDEVILSGYTF,TGTGCCAGCAGTGACGAGGTTATCTTGAGTGGCTACACCTTC
13,-,TRBV7-9,-,TRBJ2-7,CASSSAPSYEQYF,TGTGCCAGCAGCTCGGCTCCTTCCTACGAGCAGTACTTC
15,TRBD1,TRBV11-2,-,TRBJ2-1,CASSPGQGGLDEQFF,TGTGCCAGCAGCCCCGGACAGGGTGGGCTCGATGAGCAGTTCTTC
14,TRBD2,TRBV6-5,few,TRBJ2-2,CASSYDSGTGELFF,TGTGCCAGCAGTTACGATAGCGGGACCGGGGAGCTGTTTTTT
14,-,TRBV19,once,TRBJ2-2,CASRRGANTGELFF,TGTGCCAGTAGAAGGGGAGCGAACACCGGGGAGCTGTTTTTT
13,-,TRBV5-1,-,TRBJ1-1,CASSLAGKPEAFF,TGCGCCAGCAGCTTGGCGGGAAAACCCGAAGCTTTCTTT
15,TRBD1,TRBV28,-,TRBJ1-2,CASISAGGNNYGYTF,TGTGCCAGCATTTCGGCAGGGGGTAATAACTATGGCTACACCTTC
15,-,TRBV4-1,once,TRBJ2-7,CASSQELASPYEQYF,TGCGCCAGCAGCCAAGAGTTGGCCTCCCCCTACGAGCAGTACTTC
13,-,TRBV12-3/TRBV12-4,-,TRBJ1-6,CASSTTQDSPLHF,TGTGCCAGCAGTACTACTCAGGATTCACCCCTCCACTTT
15,-,TRBV20-1,-,TRBJ1-2,CSASLTQLEGYGYTF,TGCAGTGCTAGTTTGACCCAACTAGAGGGCTATGGCTACACCTTC
14,-,TRBV15,many,TRBJ2-6,CATSRDSGANVLTF,TGTGCCACCAGCAGGGACTCTGGGGCCAACGTCCTGACTTTC
16,-,TRBV27,few,TRBJ2-7,CASSLGTGKASYEQYF,TGTGCCAGCAGTTTGGGGACCGGGAAGGCCTCCTACGAGCAGTACTTC
13,-,TRBV13,-,TRBJ1-3,CASSLDYGNTIYF,TGTGCCAGCAGCTTAGATTATGGAAACACCATATATTTT
17,TRBD2,TRBV19,-,TRBJ2-1,CASSKQATSGPYNEQFF,TGTGCCAGTAGTAAACAGGCTACTAGCGGGCCCTACAATGAGCAGTTCTTC
14,-,TRBV19,few,TRBJ2-7,CASSPQTDTYEQYF,TGTGCCAGTAGTCCCCAGACAGACACCTACGAGCAGTACTTC
15,TRBD2,TRBV9,-,TRBJ2-3,CASSVGAGGKDTQYF,TGTGCCAGCAGCGTAGGCGCGGGGGGGAAAGATACGCAGTATTTT
15,TRBD2,TRBV6-5,-,TRBJ2-1,CASSYYPAGGNEQFF,TGTGCCAGCAGTTACTACCCAGCGGGGGGTAATGAGCAGTTCTTC
12,-,TRBV11-2,-,TRBJ1-2,CASSSGVGGYTF,TGTGCCAGCAGCTCTGGGGTGGGCGGCTACACCTTC
15,TRBD1,TRBV3-1/TRBV3-2,-,TRBJ1-5,CASSPGTGGSQPQHF,TGTGCCAGCAGCCCCGGGACAGGGGGCAGTCAGCCCCAGCATTTT
14,-,TRBV2,-,TRBJ1-1,CASSPRGVNTEAFF,TGTGCCAGCAGTCCCAGGGGAGTGAACACTGAAGCTTTCTTT
17,TRBD2,TRBV25-1,once,TRBJ2-1,CASSQGGSGSFLNEQFF,TGTGCCAGCAGTCAGGGGGGTAGCGGGAGTTTCTTAAATGAGCAGTTCTTC
17,-,TRBV9,-,TRBJ1-4,CASSPRGGVVTNEKLFF,TGTGCCAGCAGCCCGAGGGGTGGGGTCGTGACTAATGAAAAACTGTTTTTT
14,-,TRBV27,-,TRBJ2-7,CASSLQLAPYEQYF,TGTGCCAGCAGTTTACAGCTCGCGCCCTACGAGCAGTACTTC
17,-,TRBV7-2,once,TRBJ2-1,CASTPFTSGQRFLGQFF,TGTGCCAGCACCCCTTTTACGTCAGGACAGCGCTTTTTGGGGCAGTTCTTC